The rows below give T cell receptor beta chains drawn from one sample of a study of T cells in Graves' hyperthyroidism and ophthalmopathy. TCRdb called the multiplex PCR reads again in MiXCR, with one record for every CDR3 protein. The top ten clones hold roughly 53% of a sample with approximately 210,000 distinct CDR3 sequences, over 15% of them seen once. Sequencing was performed on blood. Receptors were obtained from a man between 45 and 60 years old with Graves' hyperthyroidism. The conserved cysteine and the conserved F or W are not part of the CDR3 here. Each record gives: V gene, J gene, CDR3 protein.

V gene: TRBV5-1; J gene: TRBJ2-3; CDR3 protein: ASSLAGSGDDTDTQY
V gene: TRBV5-1; J gene: TRBJ2-7; CDR3 protein: ASSLVAGGGEQY
V gene: TRBV18; J gene: TRBJ1-5; CDR3 protein: ASSPNDGNQPQH
V gene: TRBV5-1; J gene: TRBJ2-3; CDR3 protein: ASSLTGHGGTQY
V gene: TRBV9; J gene: TRBJ1-2; CDR3 protein: ASSVEGTLHYGYT
V gene: TRBV7-9; J gene: TRBJ1-3; CDR3 protein: ASTPWTGSGNTIY
V gene: TRBV6-2/TRBV6-3; J gene: TRBJ2-3; CDR3 protein: ASTNEVGGTDTQY
V gene: TRBV5-1; J gene: TRBJ2-2; CDR3 protein: ASRSDFSNTGELF
V gene: TRBV28; J gene: TRBJ2-1; CDR3 protein: ASAVYNEQF
V gene: TRBV15; J gene: TRBJ2-7; CDR3 protein: TEGSRSYEQY
V gene: TRBV7-6; J gene: TRBJ2-1; CDR3 protein: ASSLEREFNEQF
V gene: TRBV20-1; J gene: TRBJ2-1; CDR3 protein: SAPGPHNEQF
V gene: TRBV6-1; J gene: TRBJ2-2; CDR3 protein: ASMGLNTGELF
V gene: TRBV7-6; J gene: TRBJ2-2; CDR3 protein: ASSADIHRGELF
V gene: TRBV4-3; J gene: TRBJ1-3; CDR3 protein: ASSQDHSGLNTIY
V gene: TRBV27; J gene: TRBJ2-3; CDR3 protein: PRPSTDTQY
V gene: TRBV3-1; J gene: TRBJ1-2; CDR3 protein: ASSQTDYGYT
V gene: TRBV27; J gene: TRBJ2-5; CDR3 protein: ASKQGALWETQY
V gene: TRBV7-8; J gene: TRBJ2-2; CDR3 protein: ASRLTRGDTGELF
V gene: TRBV28; J gene: TRBJ1-5; CDR3 protein: ASSPVETGNQPQH
V gene: TRBV28; J gene: TRBJ2-3; CDR3 protein: ASSLSVPVTDTQY
V gene: TRBV20-1; J gene: TRBJ1-2; CDR3 protein: SARGRDGQSYGYT
V gene: TRBV28; J gene: TRBJ2-7; CDR3 protein: ASSLRTSGSREQY
V gene: TRBV10-3; J gene: TRBJ1-4; CDR3 protein: ATRDTFMGANEKLF
V gene: TRBV6-1; J gene: TRBJ1-4; CDR3 protein: ASSSNREPDEKLF
V gene: TRBV20-1; J gene: TRBJ1-5; CDR3 protein: SARGWGAINQPQH
V gene: TRBV4-3; J gene: TRBJ1-2; CDR3 protein: ASSQERAFPYGYT
V gene: TRBV11-2; J gene: TRBJ2-3; CDR3 protein: ASSTTRGGDTQY
V gene: TRBV9; J gene: TRBJ2-3; CDR3 protein: ASSVPITPSEREGTDTQY
V gene: TRBV3-1; J gene: TRBJ2-5; CDR3 protein: ASSHRAQETQY
V gene: TRBV28; J gene: TRBJ1-2; CDR3 protein: ASSLTWGVGGYT
V gene: TRBV28; J gene: TRBJ2-1; CDR3 protein: ASSTYNEQF
V gene: TRBV18; J gene: TRBJ2-1; CDR3 protein: ASSPLDRGDEQF
V gene: TRBV5-1; J gene: TRBJ2-7; CDR3 protein: ASSLGRTKYEQY
V gene: TRBV4-1; J gene: TRBJ2-6; CDR3 protein: ASSLRGTISGANVLT
V gene: TRBV2; J gene: TRBJ2-7; CDR3 protein: ASTGTSGPLYEQY
V gene: TRBV14; J gene: TRBJ2-1; CDR3 protein: ASSQESNEQF
V gene: TRBV2; J gene: TRBJ2-5; CDR3 protein: ASNGLASETQY
V gene: TRBV28; J gene: TRBJ2-2; CDR3 protein: ASSFGTGHTGELF
V gene: TRBV19; J gene: TRBJ2-2; CDR3 protein: ASSIVPGANTGELF
V gene: TRBV5-1; J gene: TRBJ1-5; CDR3 protein: ASSLNQGTHQPQH
V gene: TRBV20-1; J gene: TRBJ2-1; CDR3 protein: SAPKGSVEFDEQF
V gene: TRBV6-5; J gene: TRBJ2-2; CDR3 protein: ASSYAASVGELF
V gene: TRBV12-3/TRBV12-4; J gene: TRBJ1-5; CDR3 protein: ASSLTSVKPQH
V gene: TRBV7-8; J gene: TRBJ2-2; CDR3 protein: ASSLAREQSYTGELF
V gene: TRBV28; J gene: TRBJ2-7; CDR3 protein: ASSFGGGAHTYEQY